Reported below is one TCR beta chain. The antigen is unknown. The source of the sample is a study of vaccination effects on CD4 cells after COVID-19. Study results and caveats: The study had few convalescent patients and no early post-infection timepoints. Only a single clone (1 of 255 vaccine-induced clones in healthy vaccinees) cross-reacted with common cold coronaviruses.

Peptide-pool stimulation followed by sequencing identified expanded antigen-specific CD4+ clonotypes in the ViraFEST assay. Following an approximately ten-day culture, CD4+ T cells were purified. As their vaccination, participants received two doses of either BNT162b2 or mRNA-1273. Researchers reported culturing two million PBMC in each well, adding 8 to 10 IU/ml IL-2 and about 9.6 ug/ml peptides. Germline CDR1 and CDR2: SGHTA and FQGNSA. V was trimmed by 5 bases and J by 1 base, leaving 11 bases between them. CDR3 length equals 14 residues. Measured with immunoSEQ multiplex PCR; TCRdb has only the in-frame clones, and not every one. The sample consists of about 22,000 clones, more than 65% of them appearing once.

Sequencing was performed on CD4+ T cells from PBMCs cultured with HCoV-NL63 spike peptides, taken after COVID-19 vaccination. The V gene is TRBV7-2, the J gene TRBJ1-2; D not resolved. The clonotype comes from a human donor who received a COVID-19 vaccine. Here the CDR3 reads CASSLQQDNYGYTF. CDR3 in DNA: TGTGCCAGCAGCCTACAGCAGGATAACTATGGCTACACCTTC.